The 29 T cell receptor beta chains reported below all come from one sample, sequenced in a study of regulatory and conventional T cells in RAG deficiency. The assay was immunoSEQ multiplex PCR, and TCRdb's table has in-frame clones only and misses some. This sample has under 30,000 clones; about 90% occur once, and the top ten carry almost 0.85%. The sorted regulatory T cells were CD4+, CD25-high and CD127-low, with genomic DNA sequenced. These data also formed part of another study, on regulatory T cells. That work contributes: Primers: 52 TRBV forward and 13 TRBJ reverse.

The sample comprised Tregs sorted from blood. These receptors all stem from a human donor in good health.

This chain uses TRBV19 with TRBJ2-7; 8 nucleotides agree with TRBD1. V trimming: 1 base; J trimming: 5 bases; junction bases outside the gene matches: 4. The CDR3 extends over 14 amino acids. Germline loops: CDR1 LNHDA, CDR2 SQIVND (reference sequence). The CDR3 region has the DNA TGTGCCAGTAGTATAGGGGGACAGGTGAACGAGCAGTACTTC. It codes for CASSIGGQVNEQYF.

The rearrangement uses TRBV9 and TRBJ2-1; D not certain. The CDR3 contains 15 residues. Germline CDR1 and CDR2: SGDLS and YYNGEE. Trimming took 0 bases from V and 2 from J, leaving 9 bases between them. In DNA, the CDR3 is TGTGCCAGCAGCGTAGATGGGAAAACCTACAATGAGCAGTTCTTC. Translated, it gives CASSVDGKTYNEQFF.

The V call is TRBV10-1, the J call TRBJ2-3, with D perhaps TRBD1 or TRBD2 (5 bases each). This CDR3 spans 13 amino acids. CDR1 is WNHNN and CDR2 is SYGVQD in the germline V gene (reference sequence). Trimming removed 10 bases from V and 9 bases from J, with 20 bases in between. This CDR3 reads CAIHRAKRGTQYF. The CDR3 DNA sequence: TGCGCCATCCACCGGGCGAAGAGGGGCACGCAGTATTTT.

The chain couples TRBV5-4 to TRBJ1-4, with D maybe TRBD1 (6 bases). Trimming stripped 4 bases from V and 8 bases from J, with 18 bases between. Germline values: CDR1 SGHNT, CDR2 YYREEE (reference sequence). This CDR3 has 15 amino acids. The CDR3 nucleotides are TGTGCCAGCAGCCCCGGGAGGGGGGGGGCGGAAAAACTGTTTTTT. Translation gives CASSPGRGGAEKLFF.

V is TRBV18 and J is TRBJ1-3; D not resolved. From germline, CDR1 is KGHSH and CDR2 LQKENI. The CDR3 length is 17 residues. The V and J ends lost 0 bases and 0 bases respectively, with 12 bases between them. This CDR3 reads CASSPPGYRHSGNTIYF. The DNA of the CDR3 is TGTGCCAGCTCACCACCGGGATATAGGCACTCTGGAAACACCATATATTTT.

The rearrangement joins TRBV18 to TRBJ1-4; D unclear. Germline CDR1 is KGHSH and CDR2 is LQKENI. V dropped 4 bases and J dropped 2 bases, with 17 bases sitting between them. The CDR3 spans 17 residues. CDR3 sequence: CASSRPPQGVTNEKLFF. The CDR3 DNA is TGTGCCAGCTCACGGCCCCCACAAGGAGTTACTAATGAAAAACTGTTTTTT.

For the CDR3, the DNA is TGTGCCTCTTATGAAGCTTTCTTT. Translating gives CASYEAFF. The chain links TRBV5-3 to TRBJ1-1; D remains ambiguous. TRBV5-3 is filed as an ORF, its function uncertain. CDR3 length: 8 amino acids. V was cut by 10 bases and J by 7 bases, with 5 bases left in between.

The chain employs TRBV10-3 and TRBJ2-3; no definite D call. CDR1 is ENHRY, CDR2 SYGVKD, per germline. V lost 6 bases, J lost 5 bases, and 18 bases lay in between. This CDR3 comprises 15 residues. CDR3 sequence (DNA): TGTGCCATCAGGGAACCGGACGGTTCGGGAGATACGCAGTATTTT. It translates to CAIREPDGSGDTQYF.

The chain employs TRBV7-6 and TRBJ1-2; a possible D gene is TRBD1 (5 bases). The length of the CDR3 is 18 residues. Germline V gives CDR1 SGHVS, CDR2 FNYEAQ. The ends were cut back, 1 base at V and 1 base at J, with 19 bases in the middle. The chain's CDR3 is CASSLVGGATVFNYGYTF. DNA of the CDR3: TGTGCCAGCAGCTTAGTCGGTGGTGCGACAGTATTTAACTATGGCTACACCTTC.

This chain joins TRBV19 and TRBJ1-5; D not resolved. Trimming left V 6 bases short and J 4 bases short, with 13 bases between. Germline V gene lookup returns CDR1 LNHDA and CDR2 SQIVND (reference sequence). The CDR3 has 14 amino acids. The CDR3: CASRSAGGNQPQHF. CDR3 coding DNA: TGTGCCAGTAGGTCCGCAGGTGGAAATCAGCCCCAGCATTTT.

CDR3 protein: CASSGLRGEQYF. CDR3 nucleotides: TGCGCCAGCAGCGGCCTTAGGGGCGAGCAGTACTTC. The V call is TRBV5-1, the J call TRBJ2-7, with D perhaps TRBD1 (5 bases). Trimming took 4 bases from V and 6 from J, leaving 11 bases between them. There are 12 residues in the CDR3. Germline values: CDR1 SGHRS, CDR2 YFSETQ.

This clone was recorded once. The J gene is TRBJ2-7, the V gene TRBV7-6; maybe TRBD2 (6 bases). The CDR3 is made up of 14 amino acids. The germline V gene encodes CDR1 SGHVS and CDR2 FNYEAQ. Trimming took off 6 bases at V and 2 bases at J, with 14 bases between the two ends. The CDR3 here is CASSRGTGPYEQYF. CDR3 in DNA: TGTGCCAGCAGTCGGGGGACTGGACCCTACGAGCAGTACTTC.

The chain employs TRBV9 and TRBJ1-6; D ambiguous. Between the trimmed V and J ends, which lost 0 bases and 7 bases, there was a span of 11 bases. Germline V CDR1 and CDR2: SGDLS, YYNGEE. CDR3 length: 15 amino acids. CDR3 DNA: TGTGCCAGCAGCGTAGGAGTGCAGACCAATTCACCCCTCCACTTT. Residues: CASSVGVQTNSPLHF.

The genes are TRBV6-5 and TRBJ1-1; D is perhaps TRBD1 (5 bases). The ends were cut back, 1 base at V and 11 bases at J, with 20 bases in the middle. Germline-derived CDR1 and CDR2 are MNHEY and SVGAGI. The CDR3 consists of 15 residues. This CDR3 is CASSYFAGRTSSAFF. The CDR3 DNA is TGTGCCAGCAGTTACTTTGCGGGACGCACGTCGTCGGCTTTCTTT.

The chain links TRBV5-4 to TRBJ2-3; 8 nucleotides line up with TRBD2. The germline V gene encodes CDR1 SGHNT and CDR2 YYREEE (reference sequence). This CDR3 has 16 amino acids. V was pared by 0 bases and J by 2 bases, with 5 bases of the junction left unmatched. The CDR3: CASSLVASGYTDTQYF. The CDR3 DNA sequence: TGTGCCAGCAGCTTGGTAGCTAGCGGGTACACAGATACGCAGTATTTT. The whole variable domain, filled in from reference TRBV5-4 and TRBJ2-3, reads ETGVTQSPTHLIKTRGQQVTLRCSSQSGHNTVSWYQQALGQGPQFIFQYYREEENGRGNFPPRFSGLQFPNYSSELNVNALELDDSALYLCASSLVASGYTDTQYFGPGTRLTVL.

This clone is a singleton in its sample. The chain carries TRBV5-1 and TRBJ2-5; the D gene is possibly TRBD2 (5 bases). CDR3 size: 13 residues. Germline V CDR1 and CDR2: SGHRS, YFSETQ. Trimming removed 0 bases from V and 5 bases from J, with 8 bases in between. The chain's CDR3 is CASSLDPGETQYF. The CDR3 DNA is TGCGCCAGCAGCTTGGATCCGGGGGAGACCCAGTACTTC.

The chain employs TRBV13 and TRBJ2-3; 7 bases match TRBD1. Germline assignment: CDR1 PRHDT and CDR2 FYEKMQ (reference sequence). The CDR3 is 16 amino acids. V shed 0 bases and J 4 bases; nucleotides not matched to a gene: 7. The CDR3, as DNA: TGTGCCAGCAGCTTAGGGGGCAGGGGGTGGGCAGATACGCAGTATTTT. This sequence encodes CASSLGGRGWADTQYF.

The CDR3 is CASSPGLAGGYEQYF. DNA of the CDR3: TGTGCCAGCAGCCCGGGACTAGCGGGGGGATACGAGCAGTACTTC. The genes are TRBV11-3 and TRBJ2-7, with 15 bases identical to TRBD2. The CDR3 contains 15 residues. Germline assignment: CDR1 SGHNT and CDR2 YENEEA. Unmatched junction bases numbered 3, after V lost 5 bases and J lost 4 bases.

The chain joins TRBV11-2 to TRBJ2-2; D ambiguous. The CDR3 runs 14 residues. Looked up from germline, CDR1 is SGHAT and CDR2 is FQNNGV. The germline V and J ends were trimmed by 3 bases and 7 bases, with 12 bases remaining between them. CDR3 bases: TGTGCCAGCAGCTTTATAGCAGGTTACGGGGAGCTGTTTTTT. This gives the protein CASSFIAGYGELFF.

This chain links TRBV29-1 with TRBJ1-1; no clear D gene. Germline lookup yields CDR1 SQVTM and CDR2 ANQGSEA. V lost 3 bases and J lost 3, with 17 bases in between. The CDR3 consists of 15 residues. DNA for the CDR3: TGCAGCGTTGAGGGTCTGGCATCCCGGGACACTGAAGCTTTCTTT. Protein sequence: CSVEGLASRDTEAFF.

The J gene is TRBJ1-6, the V gene TRBV6-1; weak D call: TRBD1 (6 bases). The CDR3 has 14 residues. Germline-derived CDR1 and CDR2 are MNHNS and SASEGT. Trimming took 9 bases from V and 9 from J, leaving 18 bases between them. The CDR3 protein is CASREGDLGSPLHF. In DNA form, the CDR3 reads TGTGCCAGTCGGGAGGGGGATCTGGGTTCACCCCTCCACTTT.

This clone was counted a single time. This rearrangement joins TRBV19 to TRBJ1-5, with 8 nucleotides matching TRBD1. There are 16 residues in the CDR3. J lost 0 bases, V lost 6 bases, and 7 bases had no gene match. CDR1 is LNHDA, CDR2 SQIVND, per germline (reference sequence). The CDR3 is CASSRQGTHSNQPQHF. CDR3 coding DNA: TGTGCCAGTAGCCGACAGGGGACCCATAGCAATCAGCCCCAGCATTTT.

V usage is TRBV11-2 and J usage is TRBJ2-7, with 11 bases aligning to TRBD2. V was pared by 5 bases and J by 2 bases, with 2 bases of the junction left unmatched. This CDR3 spans 14 amino acids. Germline values: CDR1 SGHAT, CDR2 FQNNGV. CDR3 sequence: CASSTSGGPYEQYF. The DNA of the CDR3 is TGTGCCAGCAGCACTAGCGGGGGACCCTACGAGCAGTACTTC. Filled out from reference TRBV11-2 and TRBJ2-7, the complete variable domain reads EAGVAQSPRYKIIEKRQSVAFWCNPISGHATLYWYQQILGQGPKLLIQFQNNGVVDDSQLPKDRFSAERLKGVDSTLKIQPAKLEDSAVYLCASSTSGGPYEQYFGPGTRLTVT.

CDR3 sequence: CASSQEGGKLFF. In DNA form, the CDR3 reads TGCGCCAGCAGTCAGGAGGGTGGAAAACTGTTTTTT. The chain has TRBV23-1 and TRBJ1-4; D uncertain. TRBV23-1 is given ORF status, its function remaining uncertain. The CDR3 extends over 12 amino acids. The V end lost 3 bases, the J end lost 10 bases, and 9 bases lay between the germline ends.

The rearrangement links TRBV6-6 to TRBJ2-2; 7 positions agree with TRBD2. The CDR3 sequence is 14 residues long. V lost 8 bases to trimming and J lost 2 bases; unmatched junction nucleotides: 5. Germline values: CDR1 MNHNY, CDR2 SVGAGI (reference sequence). The CDR3 spells CASFGGLNTGELFF. The DNA for the CDR3 is TGTGCCAGCTTCGGGGGACTAAACACCGGGGAGCTGTTTTTT.

This clone was seen only once. The rearrangement links TRBV30 to TRBJ1-1; 10 positions match TRBD1. The V and J ends lost 5 bases and 4 bases, in that order; junction bases with no gene match: 7. Germline V gives CDR1 GTSNPN, CDR2 SVGIG (reference sequence). CDR3 length: 14 amino acids. In DNA form, the CDR3 reads TGTGCCTGGTTATTCGGACAGGGGGTCACTGAAGCTTTCTTT. Its translation is CAWLFGQGVTEAFF.

The rearrangement uses TRBV7-3 and TRBJ2-1, with 9 bases that match TRBD2. Looked up from germline, CDR1 is SGHTA and CDR2 is FQGTGA. V lost 4 bases and J lost 3; bases outside the gene matches: 4. The CDR3 length is 15 residues. CDR3 coding DNA: TGTGCCAGCAGCTCTAGCGGGGTAAGCTACAATGAGCAGTTCTTC. This gives the protein CASSSSGVSYNEQFF.

This rearrangement joins TRBV5-1 to TRBJ2-7, with 9 bases that match TRBD1. Trimming cost V 5 bases and J 3 bases; bases outside gene matches: 3. The CDR3 is made up of 13 amino acids. Looked up from germline, CDR1 is SGHRS and CDR2 is YFSETQ. CDR3 DNA sequence: TGCGCCAGCAGGGGACAGGGTAGCTACGAGCAGTACTTC. Protein: CASRGQGSYEQYF.

The J gene is TRBJ2-3, the V gene TRBV5-4; D might be TRBD1 (5 bases). CDR1 and CDR2 (germline): SGHNT, YYREEE (reference sequence). V was shortened by 1 base and J by 2 bases, with 11 bases between the two germline ends. The CDR3 is made up of 15 amino acids. The CDR3 DNA sequence: TGTGCCAGCAGCTTGATAACAGGACCCACAGATACGCAGTATTTT. Its translation is CASSLITGPTDTQYF. Full variable domain (rest looked up from reference TRBV5-4 and TRBJ2-3): ETGVTQSPTHLIKTRGQQVTLRCSSQSGHNTVSWYQQALGQGPQFIFQYYREEENGRGNFPPRFSGLQFPNYSSELNVNALELDDSALYLCASSLITGPTDTQYFGPGTRLTVL.